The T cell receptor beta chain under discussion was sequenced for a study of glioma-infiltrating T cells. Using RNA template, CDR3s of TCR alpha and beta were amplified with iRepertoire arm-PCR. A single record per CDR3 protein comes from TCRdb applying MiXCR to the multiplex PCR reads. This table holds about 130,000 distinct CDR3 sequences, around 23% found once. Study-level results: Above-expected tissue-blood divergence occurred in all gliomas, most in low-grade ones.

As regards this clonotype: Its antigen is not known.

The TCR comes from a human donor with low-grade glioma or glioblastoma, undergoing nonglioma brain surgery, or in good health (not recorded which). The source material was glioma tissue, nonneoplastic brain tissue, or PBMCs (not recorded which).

CDR3 amino acids: CASSSDRAEQFF. Written as DNA, the CDR3 is TGTGCCAGCAGCTCCGACAGGGCTGAGCAGTTCTTC. The chain joins TRBV11-1 to TRBJ2-1; 7 bases align to TRBD1. CDR3 size: 12 residues. The germline CDR1 and CDR2 sequences are SGHAT and FQDESV (reference sequence). The J segment lost 9 bases and the V segment lost 4 bases, leaving 3 bases of the junction unmatched.